This T cell receptor beta chain was found in a study of cytomegalovirus exposure and HLA in healthy donors. In the PCR, 60 Vbeta and 13 Jbeta primers were used. Some clones are missing from TCRdb's copy, which holds only in-frame ones; the method was immunoSEQ multiplex PCR. The table lists approximately 170,000 clones, around three quarters of them singletons, with roughly 1.6% in the top ten. With respect to this clone: Its antigen is not known.

Trimming took 1 base from V and 4 from J; bases not matched to a gene: 9. CDR3 size: 16 residues. Germline V gives CDR1 LNHNV, CDR2 YYDKDF (reference sequence). General study points: A later analysis showed HLA-associated TCR beta chains outstripping equally common others in clonal expansion.

This TCR was sampled from a woman aged 18-35 years in good health and CMV-seronegative. Sequenced material: PBMCs. The chain combines TRBV15 with TRBJ1-1; 7 positions agree with TRBD1. The CDR3 loop is CATSRVHLQGSTEAFF. Written as DNA, the CDR3 is TGTGCCACCAGCAGAGTCCACCTACAGGGGTCCACTGAAGCTTTCTTT.